A selection of T cell receptor beta chains follows, all from one sample in a study of radiotherapy plus CTLA-4 blockade in lung cancer. This table comes from immunoSEQ multiplex PCR, and its TCRdb copy is limited to in-frame clones, with some not included. The table lists under 25,000 clones, over 70% of them singletons. Source: peripheral blood, taken from a patient treated with radiotherapy plus ipilimumab. These receptors were collected from a human donor with non-small cell lung cancer who had stable disease on radiotherapy plus ipilimumab. Both conserved end residues are part of each CDR3. A D gene is named only where the DNA matches it firmly.

CDR3 protein: CASALAGYNYEQYF
D gene: TRBD2
V gene: TRBV7-9
J gene: TRBJ2-7
CDR3 length: 14

CDR3 protein: CASSSVGGMGAYEQYF
D gene: .
V gene: TRBV28
J gene: TRBJ2-7
CDR3 length: 16

CDR3 protein: CASSIDAIRTDQPQHF
D gene: .
V gene: TRBV19
J gene: TRBJ1-5
CDR3 length: 16

CDR3 protein: CASSPGQRSYEQYF
D gene: TRBD1
V gene: TRBV7-2
J gene: TRBJ2-7
CDR3 length: 14

CDR3 protein: CASSPQERGGYTF
D gene: .
V gene: TRBV18
J gene: TRBJ1-2
CDR3 length: 13

CDR3 protein: CASSIQTGSSYNSPLHF
D gene: .
V gene: TRBV11-3
J gene: TRBJ1-6
CDR3 length: 17

CDR3 protein: CASSQDVSGQERGKLFF
D gene: TRBD1
V gene: TRBV4-3
J gene: TRBJ1-4
CDR3 length: 17

CDR3 protein: CASSSPPGETQYF
D gene: .
V gene: TRBV5-4
J gene: TRBJ2-5
CDR3 length: 13

CDR3 protein: CASSFGGQPQHF
D gene: .
V gene: TRBV6-6
J gene: TRBJ1-5
CDR3 length: 12

CDR3 protein: CASTLVGGYTF
D gene: .
V gene: TRBV6-5
J gene: TRBJ1-2
CDR3 length: 11

CDR3 protein: CASSLWGGTYEQYF
D gene: TRBD2
V gene: TRBV28
J gene: TRBJ2-7
CDR3 length: 14

CDR3 protein: CASSSQGTKNIQYF
D gene: TRBD1
V gene: TRBV28
J gene: TRBJ2-4
CDR3 length: 14

CDR3 protein: CASSEDTRFSYTF
D gene: .
V gene: TRBV6-5
J gene: TRBJ1-2
CDR3 length: 13

CDR3 protein: CASSPATGTSGRKTQYF
D gene: TRBD2
V gene: TRBV11-2
J gene: TRBJ2-5
CDR3 length: 17

CDR3 protein: CASTNRGGAGANVLTF
D gene: .
V gene: TRBV19
J gene: TRBJ2-6
CDR3 length: 16

CDR3 protein: CASSRQGGTGELFF
D gene: TRBD1
V gene: TRBV19
J gene: TRBJ2-2
CDR3 length: 14

CDR3 protein: CASSLLLAGAEQYF
D gene: TRBD2
V gene: TRBV27
J gene: TRBJ2-7
CDR3 length: 14

CDR3 protein: CASSLWTESPLHF
D gene: .
V gene: TRBV6-5
J gene: TRBJ1-6
CDR3 length: 13

CDR3 protein: CASSQSRVEQFF
D gene: .
V gene: TRBV7-9
J gene: TRBJ2-1
CDR3 length: 12

CDR3 protein: CASSLAAGAAGYEQYF
D gene: .
V gene: TRBV5-4
J gene: TRBJ2-7
CDR3 length: 16

CDR3 protein: CASSFRSEQFF
D gene: .
V gene: TRBV27
J gene: TRBJ2-1
CDR3 length: 11

CDR3 protein: CAVRDGINYGYTF
D gene: .
V gene: TRBV28
J gene: TRBJ1-2
CDR3 length: 13

CDR3 protein: CASSPSGTLREYF
D gene: .
V gene: TRBV19
J gene: TRBJ2-7
CDR3 length: 13

CDR3 protein: CASSRDRDTEAFF
D gene: TRBD1
V gene: TRBV7-8
J gene: TRBJ1-1
CDR3 length: 13

CDR3 protein: CASSLVRRDRSSYNEQFF
D gene: TRBD1
V gene: TRBV5-5
J gene: TRBJ2-1
CDR3 length: 18

CDR3 protein: CASRSGTGYNEQFF
D gene: TRBD1
V gene: TRBV6-1
J gene: TRBJ2-1
CDR3 length: 14

CDR3 protein: CAIRSGTGSSYEQYF
D gene: TRBD1
V gene: TRBV10-3
J gene: TRBJ2-7
CDR3 length: 15

CDR3 protein: CASSPSTPPHEQYF
D gene: .
V gene: TRBV7-8
J gene: TRBJ2-7
CDR3 length: 14

CDR3 protein: CASSYRVQNEQFF
D gene: .
V gene: TRBV6-6
J gene: TRBJ2-1
CDR3 length: 13

CDR3 protein: CASSWSLRNTEAFF
D gene: .
V gene: TRBV5-4
J gene: TRBJ1-1
CDR3 length: 14

CDR3 protein: CASSTSAGSYEQYF
D gene: .
V gene: TRBV7-9
J gene: TRBJ2-7
CDR3 length: 14

CDR3 protein: CASSVDGRPYNEQFF
D gene: .
V gene: TRBV9
J gene: TRBJ2-1
CDR3 length: 15

CDR3 protein: CASSFSSGNWGNEQFF
D gene: TRBD2
V gene: TRBV5-1
J gene: TRBJ2-1
CDR3 length: 16

CDR3 protein: CASSSDSGRARVEQFF
D gene: TRBD2
V gene: TRBV5-1
J gene: TRBJ2-1
CDR3 length: 16

CDR3 protein: CASSLRGIGGYTF
D gene: TRBD1
V gene: TRBV5-1
J gene: TRBJ1-2
CDR3 length: 13

CDR3 protein: CASSLGAGAGKHSPLHF
D gene: .
V gene: TRBV28
J gene: TRBJ1-6
CDR3 length: 17

CDR3 protein: CASSISERGNNEQFF
D gene: TRBD2
V gene: TRBV7-7
J gene: TRBJ2-1
CDR3 length: 15

CDR3 protein: CASSSGTGTVLQEKLFF
D gene: TRBD1
V gene: TRBV13
J gene: TRBJ1-4
CDR3 length: 17

CDR3 protein: CASSLTGGVYEKLFF
D gene: .
V gene: TRBV27
J gene: TRBJ1-4
CDR3 length: 15

CDR3 protein: CASSLGPGLNGNTIYF
D gene: .
V gene: TRBV5-4
J gene: TRBJ1-3
CDR3 length: 16

CDR3 protein: CASSIAGHSNQPQHF
D gene: .
V gene: TRBV19
J gene: TRBJ1-5
CDR3 length: 15

CDR3 protein: CASSLGAPTSAKNIQYF
D gene: .
V gene: TRBV5-4
J gene: TRBJ2-4
CDR3 length: 17

CDR3 protein: CASQRIQSGGSEAFF
D gene: .
V gene: TRBV19
J gene: TRBJ1-1
CDR3 length: 15

CDR3 protein: CASSYSGTSGGEQYF
D gene: TRBD2
V gene: TRBV6-5
J gene: TRBJ2-7
CDR3 length: 15

CDR3 protein: CASSGTSGYNEQFF
D gene: TRBD2
V gene: TRBV2
J gene: TRBJ2-1
CDR3 length: 14

CDR3 protein: CASIRNTIYF
D gene: .
V gene: TRBV19
J gene: TRBJ1-3
CDR3 length: 10

CDR3 protein: CASQDGSYEQYF
D gene: .
V gene: TRBV6-5
J gene: TRBJ2-7
CDR3 length: 12

CDR3 protein: CASSARQGAYNEQFF
D gene: TRBD1
V gene: TRBV2
J gene: TRBJ2-1
CDR3 length: 15

CDR3 protein: CASSVEVFGGYNEQFF
D gene: .
V gene: TRBV9
J gene: TRBJ2-1
CDR3 length: 16

CDR3 protein: CASSLGGSANEKLFF
D gene: .
V gene: TRBV5-4
J gene: TRBJ1-4
CDR3 length: 15

CDR3 protein: CASSQGLYNEQFF
D gene: .
V gene: TRBV14
J gene: TRBJ2-1
CDR3 length: 13

CDR3 protein: CASSNPPPGELFF
D gene: .
V gene: TRBV7-6
J gene: TRBJ2-2
CDR3 length: 13

CDR3 protein: CAHGRGRGETQYF
D gene: .
V gene: TRBV6-5
J gene: TRBJ2-5
CDR3 length: 13

CDR3 protein: CASSARVGAGELFF
D gene: .
V gene: TRBV6-4
J gene: TRBJ2-2
CDR3 length: 14

CDR3 protein: CASSLTGGSYEQYF
D gene: TRBD2
V gene: TRBV7-2
J gene: TRBJ2-7
CDR3 length: 14

CDR3 protein: CASSLGTSGRGYNEQFF
D gene: TRBD2
V gene: TRBV19
J gene: TRBJ2-1
CDR3 length: 17

CDR3 protein: CASSPRQAGETQYF
D gene: .
V gene: TRBV5-4
J gene: TRBJ2-5
CDR3 length: 14